Sequencing of this T cell receptor (beta chain) was carried out in a study of beta chain features in type 1 diabetes. Study findings and constraints: TCRB CDR3s were moderately but significantly shorter in Type 1 diabetes patients in all four CD4+ subsets. The similarity of naive, central memory and Treg TCRB repertoires appeared greater among patients than among healthy donors. Whether TCRB rearrangement is influenced by HLA type was left unresolved in this analysis.

cDNA synthesis used the whole RNA isolate, giving expressed TCRB sequences. About 3.9 million reads on average were seen across naive, central memory and regulatory T cell samples. Method: immunoSEQ multiplex PCR; TCRdb's copy keeps in-frame clones and lacks some. The data show approximately 130,000 clones, approximately 15% seen once. Regarding this clone: The antigen remains undetermined.

This TCR came from a man in his late teens or twenties with type 1 diabetes. The sample was central memory CD4+ T cells from blood.

CDR3 sequence reads: CATPELLQYF. CDR3 coding DNA: TGTGCCACCCCGGAACTTCTGCAGTACTTC. The chain recombines TRBV9 with TRBJ2-7; D is unclear. The CDR3 consists of 10 residues. Trimming took 9 bases from V and 9 from J, leaving 13 bases between them. Germline CDR1 and CDR2: SGDLS and YYNGEE.